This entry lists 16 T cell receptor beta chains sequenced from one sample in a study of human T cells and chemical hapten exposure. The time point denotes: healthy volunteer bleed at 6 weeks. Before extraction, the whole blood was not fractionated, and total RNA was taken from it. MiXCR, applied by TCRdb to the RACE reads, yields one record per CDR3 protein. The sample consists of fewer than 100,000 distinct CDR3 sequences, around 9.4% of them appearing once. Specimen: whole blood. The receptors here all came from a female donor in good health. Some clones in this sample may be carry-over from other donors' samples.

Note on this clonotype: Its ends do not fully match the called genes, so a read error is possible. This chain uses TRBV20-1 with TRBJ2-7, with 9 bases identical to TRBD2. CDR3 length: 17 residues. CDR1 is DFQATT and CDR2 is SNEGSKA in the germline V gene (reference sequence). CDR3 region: CRARGSGLAGIWYEQYF. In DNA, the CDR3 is TGCAGAGCTAGGGGTTCTGGGCTAGCGGGGATTTGGTACGAGCAGTACTTC.

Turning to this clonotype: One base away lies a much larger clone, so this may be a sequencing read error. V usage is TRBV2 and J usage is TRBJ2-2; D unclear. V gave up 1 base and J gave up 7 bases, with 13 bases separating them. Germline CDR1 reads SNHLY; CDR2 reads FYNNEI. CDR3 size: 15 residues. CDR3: CASSEVWGCGGELFF. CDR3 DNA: TGTGCCAGCAGTGAAGTTTGGGGATGTGGCGGGGAGCTGTTTTTT.

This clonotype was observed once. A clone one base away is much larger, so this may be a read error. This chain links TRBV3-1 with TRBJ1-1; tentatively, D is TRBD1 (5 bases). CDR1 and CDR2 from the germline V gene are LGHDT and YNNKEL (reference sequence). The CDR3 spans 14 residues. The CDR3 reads CASSQDRANTEDFF. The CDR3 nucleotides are TGTGCCAGCAGCCAAGACAGGGCGAACACTGAAGATTTCTTT.

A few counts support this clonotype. This CDR3 reads CASSFGNEQFF. The CDR3, as DNA: TGTGCCAGCAGTTTTGGAAATGAGCAGTTCTTC. The J gene is TRBJ2-1, the V gene TRBV25-1, with D unclear. Germline CDR1 reads MGHDK; CDR2 reads SYGVNS. V lost 5 bases to trimming and J lost 7 bases, with 6 bases between them. This CDR3 is 11 amino acids long.

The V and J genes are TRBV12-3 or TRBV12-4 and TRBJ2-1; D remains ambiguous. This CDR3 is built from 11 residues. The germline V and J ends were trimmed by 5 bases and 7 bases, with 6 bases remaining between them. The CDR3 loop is CASSVKNEQFF. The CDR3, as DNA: TGTGCCAGCAGTGTTAAGAATGAGCAGTTCTTC.

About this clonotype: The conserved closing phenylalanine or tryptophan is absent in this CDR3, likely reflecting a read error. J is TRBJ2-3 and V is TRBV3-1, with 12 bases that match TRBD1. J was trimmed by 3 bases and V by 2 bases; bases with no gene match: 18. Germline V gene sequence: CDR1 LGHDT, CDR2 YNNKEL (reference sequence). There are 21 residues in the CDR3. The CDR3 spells CASSQKYPQTGTGGRTDTQYI. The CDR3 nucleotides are TGTGCCAGCAGCCAAAAGTATCCCCAAACCGGGACAGGGGGCCGGACAGATACGCAGTATATT.

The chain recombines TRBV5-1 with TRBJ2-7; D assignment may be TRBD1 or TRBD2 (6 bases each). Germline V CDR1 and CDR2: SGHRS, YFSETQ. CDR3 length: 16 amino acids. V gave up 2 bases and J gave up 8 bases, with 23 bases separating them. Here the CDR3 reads CASSFDLTEGGAKQYF. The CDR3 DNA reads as TGCGCCAGCAGCTTCGATCTAACCGAGGGGGGTGCAAAGCAGTACTTC.

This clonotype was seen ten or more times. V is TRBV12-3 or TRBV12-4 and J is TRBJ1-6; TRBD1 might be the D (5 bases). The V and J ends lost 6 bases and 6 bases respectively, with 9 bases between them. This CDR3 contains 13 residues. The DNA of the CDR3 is TGTGCCAGCAGCCGGGACTCTAATTCACCCCTCCACTTT. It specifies CASSRDSNSPLHF.

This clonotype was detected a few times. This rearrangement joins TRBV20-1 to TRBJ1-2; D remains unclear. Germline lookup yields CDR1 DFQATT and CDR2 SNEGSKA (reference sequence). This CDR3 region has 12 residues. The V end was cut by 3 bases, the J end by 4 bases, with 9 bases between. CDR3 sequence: CSASRSGYGYTF. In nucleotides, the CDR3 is TGCAGTGCTAGTAGGTCGGGCTATGGCTACACCTTC.

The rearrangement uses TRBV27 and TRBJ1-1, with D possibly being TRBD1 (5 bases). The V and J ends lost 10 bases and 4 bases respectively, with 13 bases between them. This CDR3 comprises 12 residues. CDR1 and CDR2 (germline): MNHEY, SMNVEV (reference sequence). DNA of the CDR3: TGTGCCATCGGGACCTTGGGCACTGAAGCTTTCTTT. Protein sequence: CAIGTLGTEAFF.

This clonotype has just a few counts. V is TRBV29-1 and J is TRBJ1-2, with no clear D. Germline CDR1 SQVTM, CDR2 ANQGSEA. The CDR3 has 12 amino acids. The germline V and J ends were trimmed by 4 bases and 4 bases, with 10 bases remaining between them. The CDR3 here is CSVGAVPYGYTF. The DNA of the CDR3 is TGCAGCGTTGGTGCGGTCCCCTATGGCTACACCTTC.

The CDR3 protein is CASSWGFSYEQYF. The CDR3 DNA follows: TGTGCCAGCAGCTGGGGGTTCTCCTACGAGCAGTACTTC. The chain carries TRBV7-9 and TRBJ2-7; D tentatively fits TRBD1 or TRBD2 (5 bases each). CDR3 size: 13 residues. Trimming pared 4 bases from V and 0 bases from J, leaving 7 bases between. CDR1 and CDR2 from the germline V gene are SEHNR and FQNEAQ (reference sequence).

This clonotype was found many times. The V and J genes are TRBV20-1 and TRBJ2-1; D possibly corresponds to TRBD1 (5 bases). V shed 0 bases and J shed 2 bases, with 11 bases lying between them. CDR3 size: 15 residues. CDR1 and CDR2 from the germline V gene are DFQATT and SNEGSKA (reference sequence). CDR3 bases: TGCAGTGCTAGAGATACCCAGGGTACCTACAATGAGCAGTTCTTC. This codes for CSARDTQGTYNEQFF.

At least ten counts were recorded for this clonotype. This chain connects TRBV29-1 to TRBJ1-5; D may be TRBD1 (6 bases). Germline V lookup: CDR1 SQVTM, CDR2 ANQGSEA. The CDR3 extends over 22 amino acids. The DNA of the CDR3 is TGCAGAGGACGCAGCGTTAAAACCGATGGGACATCTTGGGGAGATGACAATCAGCCCCAGCATTTT. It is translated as CRGRSVKTDGTSWGDDNQPQHF.

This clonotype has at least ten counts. CDR3 loop: CASSRQVSQDEQFF. CDR3 nucleotides: TGTGCCAGCAGTCGTCAGGTATCCCAGGATGAGCAGTTCTTC. The rearrangement links TRBV12-3 or TRBV12-4 to TRBJ2-1; no clear D gene. Trimming removed 5 bases at V and 8 bases at J, with 16 bases between. The length of the CDR3 is 14 residues.

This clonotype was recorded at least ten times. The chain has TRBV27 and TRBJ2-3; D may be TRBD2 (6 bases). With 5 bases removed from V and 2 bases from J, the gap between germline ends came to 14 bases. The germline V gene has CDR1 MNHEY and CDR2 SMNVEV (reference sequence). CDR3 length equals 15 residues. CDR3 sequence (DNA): TGTGCCAGCAGTCAGCAAGCGGGCTACACAGATACGCAGTATTTT. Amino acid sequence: CASSQQAGYTDTQYF.